This TCR beta chain was sequenced in a study of T cell repertoires in cytomegalovirus infection. Overall study context: Public TCR beta signatures provided an indication of both CMV infection and a matching HLA type.

V lost 0 bases, J lost 5 bases, and 5 bases stayed unmatched. This CDR3 has 15 residues. From germline, CDR1 is MNHEY and CDR2 SVGAGI. Points on this clonotype: Its antigen is unidentified.

TCRdb re-called the reads with MiXCR, one entry per CDR3 protein. The sample lists approximately 170,000 distinct CDR3 sequences, approximately 17% occurring once. General study results and limits: CMV-specific TCR beta clonotypes restricted by HLA-C dominated the ex vivo response. Cumulative frequency (of public TCR beta family members) identified carriers of CMV plus the relevant HLA.

The chain couples TRBV6-5 to TRBJ2-5, with 8 bases lining up with TRBD1. This clonotype originated in a human donor in good health (CMV status not recorded). Some clones in this sample may be carry-over from other donors' samples. Sequencing was performed on CD8+ T cells from PBMCs. The CDR3 sequence is CASSYSPDREETQYF. For the CDR3, the DNA is TGTGCCAGCAGTTACTCCCCGGACAGGGAGGAGACCCAGTACTTC.